This T cell receptor beta chain was retrieved from a study of blood T cell repertoires in COVID-19. Original data processing: How many nucleated cells were present was estimated from reference gene primer amplification. The repertoire was sequenced with immunoSEQ multiplex PCR; TCRdb's copy has only in-frame clones and lacks some. The V and J calls and clone size are taken from that table; D and trimming were inferred from the DNA. This table holds some 140,000 clones, 79% found once. CDR3 size: 12 residues. CDR1 MNHEY and CDR2 SVGAGI come from the germline V gene. V was clipped by 7 bases and J by 4 bases, with 10 bases between them.

V gene TRBV6-5 combines with J gene TRBJ1-1, with TRBD1 as a possible D gene (5 bases). This receptor was identified in a man aged 55 to 70 with acute or convalescent COVID-19. The sequenced sample was peripheral blood. The CDR3 here is CASTGGSTEAFF. CDR3 DNA sequence: TGTGCCAGCACCGGGGGGAGCACTGAAGCTTTCTTT.